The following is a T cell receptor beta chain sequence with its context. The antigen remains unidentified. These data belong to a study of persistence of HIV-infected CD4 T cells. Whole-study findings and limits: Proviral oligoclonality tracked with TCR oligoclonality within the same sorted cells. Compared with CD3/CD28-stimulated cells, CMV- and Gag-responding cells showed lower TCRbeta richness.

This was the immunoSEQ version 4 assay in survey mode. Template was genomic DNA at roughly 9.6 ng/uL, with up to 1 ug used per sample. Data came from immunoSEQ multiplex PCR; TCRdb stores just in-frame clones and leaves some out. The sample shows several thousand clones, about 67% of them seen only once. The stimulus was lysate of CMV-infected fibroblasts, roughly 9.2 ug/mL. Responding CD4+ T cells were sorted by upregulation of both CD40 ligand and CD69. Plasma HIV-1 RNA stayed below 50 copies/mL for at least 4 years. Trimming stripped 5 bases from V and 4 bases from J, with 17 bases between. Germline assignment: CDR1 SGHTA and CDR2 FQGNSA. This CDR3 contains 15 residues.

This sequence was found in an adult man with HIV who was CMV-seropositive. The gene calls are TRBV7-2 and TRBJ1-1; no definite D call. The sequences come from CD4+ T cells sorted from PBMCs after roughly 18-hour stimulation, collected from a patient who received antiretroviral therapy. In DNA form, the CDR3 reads TGTGCCAGCAGCCCCCGTCCCGTCTCCGGCACTGAAGCTTTCTTT. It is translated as CASSPRPVSGTEAFF. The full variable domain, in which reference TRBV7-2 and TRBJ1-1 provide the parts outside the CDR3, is GAGVSQSPSNKVTEKGKDVELRCDPISGHTALYWYRQSLGQGLEFLIYFQGNSAPDKSGLPSDRFSAERTGGSVSTLTIQRTQQEDSAVYLCASSPRPVSGTEAFFGQGTRLTVV.